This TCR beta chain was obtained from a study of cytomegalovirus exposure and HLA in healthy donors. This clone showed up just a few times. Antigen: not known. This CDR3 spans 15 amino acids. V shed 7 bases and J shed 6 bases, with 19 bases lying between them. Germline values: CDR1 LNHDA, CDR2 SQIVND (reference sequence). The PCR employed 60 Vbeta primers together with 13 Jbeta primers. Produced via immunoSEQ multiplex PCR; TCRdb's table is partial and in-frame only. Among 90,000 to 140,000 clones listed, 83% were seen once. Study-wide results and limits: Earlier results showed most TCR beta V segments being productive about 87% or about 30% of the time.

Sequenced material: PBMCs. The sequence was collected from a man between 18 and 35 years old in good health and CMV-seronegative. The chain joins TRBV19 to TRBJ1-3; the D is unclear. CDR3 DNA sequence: TGTGCCAGTACCCTCCAGAGGGAAGCGGAAAACACCATATATTTT. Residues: CASTLQREAENTIYF.